This T cell receptor beta chain was identified in a study of blood T cells in healthy people across ages. The germline V gene encodes CDR1 GTSNPN and CDR2 SVGIG (reference sequence). The CDR3 runs to 14 residues. Trimming pared 0 bases from V and 5 bases from J, leaving 13 bases between. This clonotype was counted between two and nine times. Sample-barcoded 5' priming and a J-beta primer mix drove a second PCR of roughly 6 to 12 cycles. The template-switch adaptor was a 5' adaptor with 12 random nucleotides. It tagged each cDNA molecule. MiXCR, run by TCRdb on the 5' RACE reads, gives a single entry per CDR3 protein. This sample has 700,000 to 850,000 distinct CDR3 sequences, with 35% to 40% found just once. Each donor's blood draw was roughly 10 milliliters of peripheral blood. Isolation of PBMCs gave at least 6.5 million cells per sample.

The source material was blood. This clonotype was obtained from a man aged 18-30 years in good health. The genes are TRBV30 and TRBJ2-5; maybe TRBD1 (6 bases). CDR3 nucleotides: TGTGCCTGGAGTGTACTAGGACAGTGGGAGACCCAGTACTTC. It is translated as CAWSVLGQWETQYF.